The 17 T cell receptor beta chains listed next were all sequenced from one sample in a study of CD8 T cells in Susac syndrome. Random hexamers were used to reverse transcribe the RNA input (about 0.5 to 1 ug). MiXCR was run by TCRdb on the immunoSEQ multiplex PCR reads, yielding one entry per CDR3 protein. The sample gives 250,000 to 300,000 distinct CDR3 sequences, 89% of which show up once; roughly 0.17% is in the top ten. The sequenced sample consisted of CD8+ T cells from PBMCs. These receptors originate from a human donor with multiple sclerosis.

V usage is TRBV12-3 or TRBV12-4 and J usage is TRBJ2-5; 7 nucleotides match TRBD1. The CDR3 length is 14 residues. V was clipped by 5 bases and J by 3 bases; unmatched bases: 6. CDR3 sequence (DNA): TGTGCCAGCAGTGTACAGGGGACGGAAGAGACCCAGTACTTC. Its translation: CASSVQGTEETQYF.

This clonotype was seen once. This chain uses TRBV6-2 or TRBV6-3 with TRBJ1-1; perhaps TRBD1 as D (5 bases). V shed 0 bases and J shed 8 bases, with 13 bases lying between them. Germline CDR1 is MNHEY and CDR2 is SVGEGT. The CDR3 totals 14 residues. CDR3 loop: CASSYSAGDVEAFF. The DNA for the CDR3 is TGTGCCAGCAGTTACTCGGCGGGGGATGTGGAAGCTTTCTTT.

A single count supports this clonotype. The chain has TRBV4-1 and TRBJ1-1; perhaps TRBD1 as D (6 bases). Trimming stripped 0 bases from V and 2 bases from J, with 16 bases between. The CDR3 totals 17 residues. Germline CDR1 MGHRA, CDR2 YSYEKL. CDR3 loop: CASSQDQGSRGNTEAFF. Here the CDR3 DNA reads TGCGCCAGCAGCCAAGATCAGGGGAGTCGGGGTAACACTGAAGCTTTCTTT.

The chain has TRBV27 and TRBJ2-1; 10 bases line up with TRBD2. CDR1 is MNHEY, CDR2 SMNVEV, per germline (reference sequence). The trim removed 4 bases at V and 5 bases at J, leaving 20 bases unmatched. The CDR3 spans 20 residues. CDR3 in DNA: TGTGCCAGCAGTTCCCGACCGGGACTAGCGTACCAGGAGCATGACAATGAGCAGTTCTTC. Protein sequence: CASSSRPGLAYQEHDNEQFF.

The V call is TRBV7-6, the J call TRBJ2-3; D remains ambiguous. Germline V gives CDR1 SGHVS, CDR2 FNYEAQ. This CDR3 is built from 13 residues. Trimming stripped 5 bases from V and 0 bases from J, with 6 bases between. DNA of the CDR3: TGTGCCAGCAGCAGCTCTAGCACAGATACGCAGTATTTT. This codes for CASSSSSTDTQYF.

This clonotype was counted only a few times. The chain is built from TRBV12-3 or TRBV12-4 and TRBJ1-1; perhaps TRBD1 as D (5 bases). V lost 5 bases, J lost 0 bases, and 10 bases lay in between. There are 14 residues in the CDR3. This chain's CDR3 is CASSGGTVNTEAFF. For the CDR3, the DNA is TGTGCCAGCAGTGGGGGGACGGTGAACACTGAAGCTTTCTTT.

The chain couples TRBV6-1 to TRBJ2-7, with D tentatively TRBD2 (7 bases). This CDR3 is 15 amino acids long. Germline V CDR1 and CDR2: MNHNS, SASEGT. V gave up 6 bases and J gave up 2 bases, with 17 bases separating them. The CDR3 protein is CASSQGAGATYEQYF. Written as DNA, the CDR3 is TGTGCCAGCAGCCAAGGGGCGGGGGCGACCTACGAGCAGTACTTC.

This chain connects TRBV10-3 to TRBJ2-3; D remains unclear. The CDR3 covers 18 residues. The germline V gene encodes CDR1 ENHRY and CDR2 SYGVKD. The V end lost 6 bases, the J end lost 0 bases, and 22 bases lay between the germline ends. The CDR3 DNA is TGTGCCATCAGCTTCGCCCGACCCCCCGGTACTAGCACAGATACGCAGTATTTT. Its protein product is CAISFARPPGTSTDTQYF.

This clonotype is classed as medium-sized (0.01 to 0.1%). The chain couples TRBV7-9 to TRBJ2-7; D is unclear. The CDR3 is made up of 11 amino acids. Germline V lookup: CDR1 SEHNR, CDR2 FQNEAQ (reference sequence). Trimming took off 4 bases at V and 6 bases at J, with 7 bases between the two ends. Written as DNA, the CDR3 is TGTGCCAGCAGCTCAGCCCCCGAGCAGTACTTC. Residues: CASSSAPEQYF.

This clonotype came up a few times. The chain combines TRBV28 with TRBJ2-4; D remains unclear. This CDR3 spans 14 amino acids. Germline CDR1 and CDR2: MDHEN and SYDVKM. V lost 1 base to trimming and J lost 0 bases, with 4 bases between them. The DNA for the CDR3 is TGTGCCAGCAGTTTATCTGTAGCCAAAAACATTCAGTACTTC. This encodes CASSLSVAKNIQYF.

The chain couples TRBV20-1 to TRBJ2-2; D ambiguous. The CDR3 loop spans 13 amino acids. In germline, CDR1 is DFQATT, CDR2 SNEGSKA (reference sequence). The CDR3 sequence: CRCEQQNTGELFF. As DNA, the CDR3 is TGCAGATGCGAACAACAGAACACCGGGGAGCTGTTTTTT.

The V gene is TRBV4-2, the J gene TRBJ2-7; perhaps TRBD2 as D (5 bases). The CDR3 extends over 15 amino acids. Trimming took off 0 bases at V and 3 bases at J, with 12 bases between the two ends. Germline values: CDR1 LGHNA, CDR2 YNFKEQ. The CDR3 reads CASSQDLDFYYEQYF. DNA of the CDR3: TGTGCCAGCAGCCAAGATTTGGACTTCTACTACGAGCAGTACTTC.

The V gene is TRBV7-9, the J gene TRBJ1-5; D may be TRBD1 (6 bases). Trimming shortened V by 4 bases and J by 1 base, and 17 bases separated the two germline ends. The CDR3 runs to 17 residues. From germline, CDR1 is SEHNR and CDR2 FQNEAQ (reference sequence). The DNA for the CDR3 is TGTGCCAGCAGCTCAGAGACAGGCCCGCGGAGCAATCAGCCCCAGCATTTT. As protein: CASSSETGPRSNQPQHF.

As DNA, the CDR3 is TGTGCCAGCAGTTACTACGGGGCTAATGGCTACACCTTC. Amino acids: CASSYYGANGYTF. The chain recombines TRBV27 with TRBJ1-2, with D perhaps TRBD1 (5 bases). Trimming stripped 4 bases from V and 6 bases from J, with 12 bases between. The CDR3 loop spans 13 amino acids. Per germline, CDR1 MNHEY and CDR2 SMNVEV (reference sequence).

CDR3 sequence (DNA): TGTGCCAGCAGCAACCCGGGACTAATAAATGAGCAGTTCTTC. Protein: CASSNPGLINEQFF. V and J are TRBV11-1 and TRBJ2-1, with 7 nucleotides matching TRBD2. CDR1 is SGHAT and CDR2 is FQDESV in the germline V gene (reference sequence). The CDR3 covers 14 residues. The J segment lost 7 bases and the V segment lost 5 bases, leaving 8 bases of the junction unmatched.

This chain joins TRBV29-1 and TRBJ2-3; the match to TRBD1 covers 7 bases. The CDR3 loop spans 14 amino acids. J gave up 0 bases and V 5 bases, and 5 bases lay outside the gene matches. Per the germline V gene, CDR1 is SQVTM and CDR2 is ANQGSEA. The CDR3 reads CSVTGAFSTDTQYF. For the CDR3, the DNA is TGCAGCGTTACAGGGGCATTTAGCACAGATACGCAGTATTTT.

The rearrangement links TRBV7-9 to TRBJ2-5; a possible D gene is TRBD2 (6 bases). The germline gives CDR1 SEHNR, CDR2 FQNEAQ (reference sequence). The V end was cut by 5 bases, the J end by 5 bases, with 27 bases between. The CDR3 has 18 amino acids. CDR3: CASSPSIPQTGVEETQYF. As DNA, the CDR3 is TGTGCCAGCAGCCCGTCAATACCACAAACGGGAGTGGAGGAGACCCAGTACTTC.